Sequencing of this T cell receptor (beta chain) was carried out in a study of cytomegalovirus exposure and HLA in healthy donors. Across the whole study: In a later analysis, the 120 or so validation repertoires were reported to have used the same platform as the approximately 700 first-cohort repertoires.

For this clone: The antigen remains unidentified.

Germline values: CDR1 ENHRY, CDR2 SYGVKD. The CDR3 consists of 14 residues. V shed 0 bases and J shed 2 bases, with 8 bases lying between them. Sequencing was performed with immunoSEQ multiplex PCR; in TCRdb, only in-frame clones are kept and a portion is missing. The sample lists about 140,000 clones, less than 90% seen once, with less than 3% in the top ten. General study results and limits: Cytomegalovirus-associated TCR beta chains were listed, numbering 164.

The gene calls are TRBV10-3 and TRBJ2-7, with D unresolved. The source material was PBMCs. This TCR derives from a man younger than 35 in good health and CMV-seronegative. The DNA of the CDR3 is TGTGCCATCAGTGAGTCGGCCCTCGCCTACGAGCAGTACTTC. This encodes CAISESALAYEQYF.